This T cell receptor (beta chain) was sequenced for a study of cytomegalovirus exposure and HLA in healthy donors (dated by TCRdb to about 2017). About the full investigation: According to a later analysis, the 100 to 150 validation repertoires were produced on the same platform as the 680 or so repertoires of the first cohort. The study was designed to test whether signatures of past pathogen exposure could be identified by cataloging public T cell receptors. Along with the approximately 700-subject first cohort, a separate validation cohort of 120 different subjects was used. The study combined high-throughput TCR immunosequencing, statistical association of individual TCRs with disease status, and machine learning to predict cytomegalovirus infection status. General study outcomes and caveats: Of the cluster scores, 85% to 95% were above 0 in a later analysis, which found that TCRs clustered in the first cohort also tended to co-occur in the 110 or so validation repertoires. In both the original and validation cohorts, the classifier was reported to diagnose cytomegalovirus status with high specificity and sensitivity. A later analysis lacked HLA typing for the validation cohort, so it scored co-occurrence in that cohort across all 110 or so repertoires. A total of 150 to 200 TCR beta chains were listed by the study as associated with cytomegalovirus. A few of the identified cytomegalovirus-associated TCR beta chains were confirmed in vitro to be specific for cytomegalovirus antigens. The authors suggested that the approach could potentially be generalized to other disease states and immunological phenotypes. Most TCR sequences were seen in very few donors, while some public TCRs were found in many individuals.

Of note for this clone: Its antigen is currently not known. No much larger clone exists at a distance of one base, and base qualities are not known.

Its CDR3 holds 16 amino acids, cysteine through phenylalanine. CDR3 DNA is the only sequence kept; it has 48 bases, read in frame from the first base. CDR1 and CDR2 are read off the germline V gene as SNHLY and FYNNEI. Trimming at the junction amounts to 7 bases on V and 0 bases on J, and the germline ends lie 18 bases apart. The donors belonged to the validation cohort of under 150 subjects, which was separate from the approximately 700-subject first cohort. Library generation was performed with the immunoSEQ multiplex PCR assay. The authors processed their data as follows. A statistical classification framework was developed to diagnose cytomegalovirus status using the catalog of TCR beta chain sequences. What TCRdb holds here is the immuneACCESS table cut down to in-frame rearrangements. Part of the clones is not present; checked against another copy, under half of the missing clones reflect an unresolved V gene, and the others are unexplained. The V and J calls and the clone size are those of that table, but D and trimming were determined from the DNA. Recorded for this sample are approximately 200,000 clones; roughly 88% of them occurred a single time. Around 3% of the sample lies in the top ten.

The source of this sequence is a woman aged 18-35 years in good health and CMV-seronegative. The chain is made from TRBV2 and TRBJ1-1; the D gene is perhaps TRBD1, on 6 matching bases. Material: PBMCs. In nucleotides, the sequence is TGTGCCAGCACCTTGGAGGACAGCTACATGAACACTGAAGCTTTCTTT. This is translated as CASTLEDSYMNTEAFF.